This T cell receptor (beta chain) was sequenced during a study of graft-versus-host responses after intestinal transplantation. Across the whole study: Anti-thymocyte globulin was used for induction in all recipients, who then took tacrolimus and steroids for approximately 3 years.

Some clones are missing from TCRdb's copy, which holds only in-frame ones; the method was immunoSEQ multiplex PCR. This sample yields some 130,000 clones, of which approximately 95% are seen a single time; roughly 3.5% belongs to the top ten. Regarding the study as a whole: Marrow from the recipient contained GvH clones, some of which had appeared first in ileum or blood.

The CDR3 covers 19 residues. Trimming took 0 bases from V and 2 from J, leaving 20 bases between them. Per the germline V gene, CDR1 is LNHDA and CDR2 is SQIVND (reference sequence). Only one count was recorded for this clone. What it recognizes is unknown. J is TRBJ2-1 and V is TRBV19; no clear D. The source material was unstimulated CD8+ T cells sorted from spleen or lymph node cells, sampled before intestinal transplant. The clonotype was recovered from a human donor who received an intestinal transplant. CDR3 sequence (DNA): TGTGCCAGTAGTATAGATAGGTCGGGCTTCGCCGGGCCCTACAATGAGCAGTTCTTC. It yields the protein CASSIDRSGFAGPYNEQFF.